Below, 27 T cell receptor beta chains from the same sample are listed, as sequenced in a study of cytomegalovirus exposure and HLA in healthy donors. This PCR relied on a set of 60 Vbeta primers and 13 Jbeta primers. Method: immunoSEQ multiplex PCR; TCRdb's copy keeps in-frame clones and lacks some. The sample shows 150,000 to 200,000 clones, roughly 85% of them seen only once. The sample consisted of PBMCs. These receptor sequences come from a young woman in good health and CMV-seropositive.

The CDR3 protein is CASSYGTPESYEQYF. In nucleotides, the CDR3 is TGTGCCAGCAGCTACGGGACTCCCGAATCCTACGAGCAGTACTTC. The chain combines TRBV5-4 with TRBJ2-7, with TRBD2 as a possible D gene (6 bases). The CDR3 runs 15 residues. Germline CDR1 is SGHNT and CDR2 is YYREEE (reference sequence). Trimming removed 3 bases at V and 1 base at J, with 14 bases between.

This clone appeared once. The V gene is TRBV4-2, the J gene TRBJ2-1, with D possibly TRBD1 on 6 matching bases. The V gene lost 2 bases and the J gene lost 3 bases, with 11 bases spanning the gap. The germline CDR1 and CDR2 sequences are LGHNA and YNFKEQ. The CDR3 length is 15 residues. The CDR3: CASSQRQDDYNEQFF. CDR3 coding DNA: TGTGCCAGCAGCCAACGACAGGATGACTACAATGAGCAGTTCTTC.

This chain joins TRBV6-5 and TRBJ1-6, with TRBD1 as a possible D gene (5 bases). Trimming took off 1 base at V and 5 bases at J, with 12 bases between the two ends. The germline CDR1 and CDR2 sequences are MNHEY and SVGAGI. The CDR3 is 16 residues long. The CDR3 sequence: CASSYWQGGNNSPLHF. CDR3 nucleotide sequence: TGTGCCAGCAGTTACTGGCAGGGTGGAAATAATTCACCCCTCCACTTT.

The chain uses TRBV11-2 and TRBJ1-6; D uncertain. The germline V gene has CDR1 SGHAT and CDR2 FQNNGV. The CDR3 is made up of 16 amino acids. V was cut by 0 bases and J by 2 bases, with 8 bases left in between. CDR3: CASSLDPGTYNSPLHF. The CDR3, as DNA: TGTGCCAGCAGCTTAGACCCGGGAACCTATAATTCACCCCTCCACTTT. Filled out from reference TRBV11-2 and TRBJ1-6, the complete variable domain reads EAGVAQSPRYKIIEKRQSVAFWCNPISGHATLYWYQQILGQGPKLLIQFQNNGVVDDSQLPKDRFSAERLKGVDSTLKIQPAKLEDSAVYLCASSLDPGTYNSPLHFGNGTRLTVT.

The J gene is TRBJ2-3, the V gene TRBV5-1, with 7 bases fitting TRBD2. There are 15 residues in the CDR3. CDR1 is SGHRS and CDR2 is YFSETQ in the germline V gene. The V gene end was trimmed by 4 bases and the J gene end by 3 bases; junction bases not matched to a gene: 8. As DNA, the CDR3 is TGCGCCAGCAGCCAGGGAGTAGCGGGTACAGATACGCAGTATTTT. This translates into CASSQGVAGTDTQYF.

The V call is TRBV5-6, the J call TRBJ2-1; 8 nucleotides line up with TRBD1. Germline loops: CDR1 SGHDT, CDR2 YYEEEE. After removal of 1 base from V and 6 bases from J, the junction contained 0 bases not matched to a gene. CDR3 length equals 13 residues. The CDR3 nucleotides read TGTGCCAGCAGCTTGACAGGGGGCAATGAGCAGTTCTTC. Protein product: CASSLTGGNEQFF. Supplemented by reference TRBV5-6 and TRBJ2-1, the full variable domain reads DAGVTQSPTHLIKTRGQQVTLRCSPKSGHDTVSWYQQALGQGPQFIFQYYEEEERQRGNFPDRFSGHQFPNYSSELNVNALLLGDSALYLCASSLTGGNEQFFGPGTRLTVL.

The chain couples TRBV18 to TRBJ1-1; D gene ambiguous. V was cut by 2 bases and J by 1 base, with 8 bases left in between. There are 14 residues in the CDR3. Germline lookup yields CDR1 KGHSH and CDR2 LQKENI. CDR3 residues: CASSPTTGNTEAFF. The CDR3 DNA reads TGTGCCAGCTCACCAACCACGGGGAACACTGAAGCTTTCTTT.

This chain joins TRBV27 and TRBJ1-1; 9 positions match TRBD1. The CDR3 loop spans 13 amino acids. The germline V gene has CDR1 MNHEY and CDR2 SMNVEV (reference sequence). Trimming at V came to 6 bases and at J to 8 bases, leaving 7 bases not matched to a gene. The CDR3 here is CASRDRGGKEAFF. CDR3 sequence (DNA): TGTGCCAGCAGGGACAGGGGAGGTAAAGAAGCTTTCTTT.

The rearrangement joins TRBV5-6 to TRBJ1-5, with TRBD1 matching over 10 bases. The CDR3 loop spans 16 amino acids. V lost 3 bases, J lost 4 bases, and 7 bases stayed unmatched. CDR1 is SGHDT and CDR2 is YYEEEE in the germline V gene. Here the CDR3 reads CASSSWPGQGNQPQHF. The CDR3 DNA is TGTGCCAGCAGCTCCTGGCCGGGACAGGGGAATCAGCCCCAGCATTTT.

V usage is TRBV11-2 and J usage is TRBJ1-4, with D unresolved. There are 15 residues in the CDR3. The V and J ends lost 1 base and 3 bases respectively, with 9 bases between them. The V gene's germline CDR1 is SGHAT and CDR2 FQNNGV. This CDR3 reads CASSLASRPNEKLFF. Written as DNA, the CDR3 is TGTGCCAGCAGCTTAGCTAGTCGGCCTAATGAAAAACTGTTTTTT.

V is TRBV7-9 and J is TRBJ2-4; the D gene is possibly TRBD1 (6 bases). The CDR3 totals 14 residues. Looked up from germline, CDR1 is SEHNR and CDR2 is FQNEAQ (reference sequence). The germline V and J ends were trimmed by 2 bases and 5 bases, with 10 bases remaining between them. CDR3 loop: CASSLNREENIQYF. CDR3 DNA sequence: TGTGCCAGCAGCTTAAACAGGGAAGAAAACATTCAGTACTTC.

This clone was detected a few times. This chain joins TRBV5-1 and TRBJ1-1, with D possibly being TRBD1 (5 bases). V lost 5 bases and J lost 0, with 11 bases in between. Germline V gene sequence: CDR1 SGHRS, CDR2 YFSETQ. The CDR3 consists of 14 residues. CDR3 residues: CASRDTGMNTEAFF. The CDR3, as DNA: TGCGCCAGCAGAGATACAGGTATGAACACTGAAGCTTTCTTT.

Here the CDR3 reads CASSDRGLYNEQFF. The CDR3 DNA is TGTGCCAGCAGTGACAGGGGGCTTTACAATGAGCAGTTCTTC. The V gene is TRBV27, the J gene TRBJ2-1, with TRBD1 identical over 10 bases. Losses at the gene ends were 5 bases for V and 4 bases for J; bases not matched to a gene: 2. CDR1 is MNHEY, CDR2 SMNVEV, per germline (reference sequence). CDR3 size: 14 residues.

The rearrangement joins TRBV5-6 to TRBJ2-2, with 7 positions matching TRBD2. J was trimmed by 4 bases and V by 3 bases; bases with no gene match: 6. Looked up from germline, CDR1 is SGHDT and CDR2 is YYEEEE. There are 15 residues in the CDR3. The CDR3 loop is CASSSSGMVTGELFF. Here the CDR3 DNA reads TGTGCCAGCAGCTCGAGCGGGATGGTCACCGGGGAGCTGTTTTTT.

This chain links TRBV6-4 with TRBJ1-6; D perhaps matches TRBD1 (5 bases). Per germline, CDR1 MRHNA and CDR2 SNTAGT. The CDR3 is 13 amino acids. Trimming took off 6 bases at V and 5 bases at J, with 8 bases between the two ends. CDR3 protein: CASSRRDNSPLHF. The CDR3 DNA reads as TGTGCCAGCAGCCGCAGGGATAATTCACCCCTCCACTTT.

Points on this clone: The junction shows a germline mismatch at one end, possibly a read error. This chain uses TRBV6-1 with TRBJ1-4, with 7 bases aligning to TRBD1. Germline loops: CDR1 MNHNS, CDR2 SASEGT. This CDR3 has 15 amino acids. As DNA, the CDR3 is TGTGCCAGCAGGGAAGACAGGGAGGGTAATGAAAAACTGTTTTTT. As protein: CASREDREGNEKLFF.

The chain links TRBV4-2 to TRBJ1-3; D gene uncertain. The length of the CDR3 is 13 residues. V was shortened by 0 bases and J by 7 bases, with 7 bases between the two germline ends. Per germline, CDR1 LGHNA and CDR2 YNFKEQ. This CDR3 reads CASSQESRNTIYF. The DNA of the CDR3 is TGTGCCAGCAGCCAAGAAAGCCGGAACACCATATATTTT.

The CDR3 DNA reads TGTGCCAGCAGCGCAGACAGGGGGGCGGCAAATGAGCAGTTCTTC. Protein sequence: CASSADRGAANEQFF. The chain joins TRBV5-4 to TRBJ2-1, with 9 bases lining up with TRBD1. Germline assignment: CDR1 SGHNT and CDR2 YYREEE (reference sequence). The CDR3 covers 15 residues. The V segment lost 4 bases and the J segment 7 bases; nucleotides outside the gene matches: 9.

The chain carries TRBV6-6 and TRBJ1-1; no clear D. This CDR3 spans 12 amino acids. V was pared by 5 bases and J by 5 bases, with 9 bases between. Germline V gene data show CDR1 as MNHNY and CDR2 as SVGAGI (reference sequence). The CDR3 loop reads CASSEVRTEAFF. The CDR3 DNA follows: TGTGCCAGCAGTGAGGTCCGGACTGAAGCTTTCTTT.

The chain carries TRBV7-9 and TRBJ2-1; 11 bases fit TRBD1. The germline V gene has CDR1 SEHNR and CDR2 FQNEAQ (reference sequence). The J segment lost 2 bases and the V segment lost 5 bases, leaving 8 bases of the junction unmatched. This CDR3 has 17 amino acids. The CDR3, as DNA: TGTGCCAGCAGCGCAGGGACAGGGGGACACACCTACAATGAGCAGTTCTTC. This gives the protein CASSAGTGGHTYNEQFF.

The gene calls are TRBV29-1 and TRBJ2-7, with a possible D match to TRBD1 (5 bases). The CDR3 is 13 residues long. Trimming left V 3 bases short and J 5 bases short, with 14 bases between. Germline V gene data show CDR1 as SQVTM and CDR2 as ANQGSEA. CDR3 DNA sequence: TGCAGCGTTGATGGCAGGGCGGTCGACGAGCAGTACTTC. Its translation is CSVDGRAVDEQYF.

J is TRBJ1-2 and V is TRBV29-1, with 7 nucleotides matching TRBD1. Trimming took 7 bases from V and 4 from J; bases not matched to a gene: 6. Germline loops: CDR1 SQVTM, CDR2 ANQGSEA. This CDR3 is 12 amino acids long. The CDR3 DNA reads TGCAGCGGGATAGACAGGGCCTATGGCTACACCTTC. Its translation is CSGIDRAYGYTF.

The V call is TRBV7-9, the J call TRBJ2-3; 13 bases agree with TRBD2. CDR1 SEHNR and CDR2 FQNEAQ come from the germline V gene (reference sequence). The ends lost 4 bases at V and 0 bases at J; junction bases unmatched: 10. This CDR3 region has 19 residues. CDR3 sequence (DNA): TGTGCCAGCAGCTCCGCAAGACTAGCGGGGGGTTCTAGCACAGATACGCAGTATTTT. This codes for CASSSARLAGGSSTDTQYF.

This chain links TRBV5-1 with TRBJ1-2; D is ambiguous. Trimming took 2 bases from V and 6 from J, leaving 14 bases between them. This CDR3 spans 14 amino acids. Per germline, CDR1 SGHRS and CDR2 YFSETQ. The CDR3 nucleotides are TGCGCCAGCAGCTTCCGTTGGCGCGAGGATGGCTACACCTTC. Its translation: CASSFRWREDGYTF.

This chain links TRBV29-1 with TRBJ1-1; possible D gene TRBD1, 6 bases. With 6 bases removed from V and 1 base from J, the gap between germline ends came to 12 bases. CDR1 is SQVTM and CDR2 is ANQGSEA in the germline V gene. The CDR3 covers 13 residues. The CDR3 region is CSVGRGQNTEAFF. The CDR3 coding sequence is TGCAGCGTGGGTAGGGGACAGAACACTGAAGCTTTCTTT.

The chain is built from TRBV4-1 and TRBJ2-7, with 8 bases that match TRBD1. V lost 0 bases and J lost 4; bases outside the gene matches: 5. The CDR3 runs to 15 residues. Germline V gives CDR1 MGHRA, CDR2 YSYEKL. The CDR3 region is CASSQDRTGKYEQYF. CDR3 sequence (DNA): TGCGCCAGCAGCCAAGATAGGACAGGGAAGTACGAGCAGTACTTC.

This rearrangement joins TRBV9 to TRBJ2-5, with 8 nucleotides matching TRBD2. V was clipped by 5 bases and J by 1 base; unmatched bases: 4. The CDR3 covers 14 residues. Looked up from germline, CDR1 is SGDLS and CDR2 is YYNGEE. As DNA, the CDR3 is TGTGCCAGCAGTCGGGGGGGTTCCCAAGAGACCCAGTACTTC. Its translation is CASSRGGSQETQYF.